The clone carrying this TCR beta chain has ten or more counts. TCRdb's table, derived via immunoSEQ multiplex PCR, lists solely in-frame clones and lacks some. This sample has about 200,000 clones, with more than 75% found just once. The source of the sample is a study of blood T cell repertoires in COVID-19. Germline CDR1 is SNHLY and CDR2 is FYNNEI. The CDR3 sequence is 15 residues long. The J segment lost 13 bases and the V segment lost 2 bases, leaving 10 bases of the junction unmatched. This sequence was found in a human donor in a cohort sampled during active COVID-19. The specimen was peripheral blood. The chain has TRBV2 and TRBJ2-1; 11 bases match TRBD2. CDR3 sequence (DNA): TGTGCCAGCAGTGAAAGGGTAGCGGGAGGGGAAGAACAGTTCTTC. This gives the protein CASSERVAGGEEQFF.